A selection of T cell receptor beta chains follows, all from one sample in a study of T cells in tuberculosis. Using immunoSEQ multiplex PCR, the repertoire was profiled, and TCRdb retains in-frame clones only, with some absent. The profile covers about 53,000 clones, with roughly 95% appearing a single time and approximately 1.5% taken by the ten largest. Material: PBMCs, obtained at tuberculosis diagnosis. These receptors all come from an adult with tuberculosis. Both conserved end residues are part of each CDR3. Fields, in order: D gene, clone size, J gene, V gene, CDR3 DNA, CDR3 protein. D genes are given only for firm matches. Not every row has a clone size; where given, it reads once, few, many or a size class.

D gene: TRBD1
clone size: -
J gene: TRBJ1-2
V gene: TRBV28
CDR3 DNA: TGTGCCAGCAGCTCCCTAGACAGGGTTGGCTACACCTTC
CDR3 protein: CASSSLDRVGYTF

D gene: -
clone size: -
J gene: TRBJ1-1
V gene: TRBV28
CDR3 DNA: TGTGCCAGCAGTCCCCACCCCTCGAGAAGAATGAACACTGAAGCTTTCTTT
CDR3 protein: CASSPHPSRRMNTEAFF

D gene: -
clone size: -
J gene: TRBJ2-3
V gene: TRBV11-3
CDR3 DNA: TGTGCCAGCAGCTTAGACGGGACTCGTGAAGATACGCAGTATTTT
CDR3 protein: CASSLDGTREDTQYF

D gene: TRBD1
clone size: -
J gene: TRBJ2-7
V gene: TRBV7-9
CDR3 DNA: TGTGCCAGCGAGGGGACAGTCGGCTACGAGCAGTACTTC
CDR3 protein: CASEGTVGYEQYF

D gene: -
clone size: -
J gene: TRBJ1-5
V gene: TRBV28
CDR3 DNA: TGTGCCAGCAGCCGGGACAACAATCAGCCCCAGCATTTT
CDR3 protein: CASSRDNNQPQHF

D gene: -
clone size: -
J gene: TRBJ2-1
V gene: TRBV7-2
CDR3 DNA: TGTGCCAGCAGCTTAATCCGGGAGCAGTTCTTC
CDR3 protein: CASSLIREQFF

D gene: TRBD2
clone size: -
J gene: TRBJ2-1
V gene: TRBV7-8
CDR3 DNA: TGTGCCAGCAGCTTAGCGGGACTAGCGCAATACAATGAGCAGTTCTTC
CDR3 protein: CASSLAGLAQYNEQFF

D gene: -
clone size: -
J gene: TRBJ2-1
V gene: TRBV4-1
CDR3 DNA: TGCGCCAGCAGCCAACTAATACAGGGAACTAGGGGCAATGAGCAGTTCTTC
CDR3 protein: CASSQLIQGTRGNEQFF

D gene: -
clone size: -
J gene: TRBJ1-5
V gene: TRBV2
CDR3 DNA: TGTGCCAGCAGCCGATCCTACAGGGATCAAAATCAGCCCCAGCATTTT
CDR3 protein: CASSRSYRDQNQPQHF

D gene: TRBD1
clone size: -
J gene: TRBJ2-5
V gene: TRBV7-2
CDR3 DNA: TGTGCCAGCAGCAGACCGGGGACAGGGGTAGAGACCCAGTACTTC
CDR3 protein: CASSRPGTGVETQYF

D gene: TRBD1
clone size: -
J gene: TRBJ2-7
V gene: TRBV29-1
CDR3 DNA: TGCAGCGTCTCGGGACAGGGCCTTGAGGAGCAGTACTTC
CDR3 protein: CSVSGQGLEEQYF

D gene: -
clone size: -
J gene: TRBJ1-5
V gene: TRBV2
CDR3 DNA: TGTGCCAGCAGTGAATTTCTGGGCCCCTACTGGGGCAATCAGCCCCAGCATTTT
CDR3 protein: CASSEFLGPYWGNQPQHF

D gene: -
clone size: once
J gene: TRBJ1-2
V gene: TRBV5-1
CDR3 DNA: TGCGCCAGCAGCTTGGCCGAGGTCAACTATGGCTACACCTTC
CDR3 protein: CASSLAEVNYGYTF

D gene: TRBD2
clone size: -
J gene: TRBJ2-7
V gene: TRBV6-8
CDR3 DNA: TGTGCCAGCAGCTCGACTAGCGGGACGATCTCCTACGAGCAGTACTTC
CDR3 protein: CASSSTSGTISYEQYF

D gene: -
clone size: -
J gene: TRBJ2-7
V gene: TRBV19
CDR3 DNA: TGTGCCAGTAGTCGGACGGACAAGGACTACGAGCAGTACTTC
CDR3 protein: CASSRTDKDYEQYF

D gene: -
clone size: -
J gene: TRBJ1-5
V gene: TRBV5-5
CDR3 DNA: TGTGCCAGCAGCTTGGCGGGGCCAGGGAGGTATCAGCCCCAGCATTTT
CDR3 protein: CASSLAGPGRYQPQHF

D gene: -
clone size: -
J gene: TRBJ1-2
V gene: TRBV7-2
CDR3 DNA: TGTGCCAGCAGCCGGGACTTTCAGTCCTATGGCTACACCTTC
CDR3 protein: CASSRDFQSYGYTF

D gene: TRBD2
clone size: -
J gene: TRBJ2-7
V gene: TRBV9
CDR3 DNA: TGTGCCAGCAGCGCCGACCCCGGGACTAGCGGGAGGGAGCAGTACTTC
CDR3 protein: CASSADPGTSGREQYF

D gene: -
clone size: -
J gene: TRBJ2-4
V gene: TRBV30
CDR3 DNA: TGTGCCTGGATTCCCAGGCTAGCCAAAAACATTCAGTACTTC
CDR3 protein: CAWIPRLAKNIQYF

D gene: -
clone size: -
J gene: TRBJ2-7
V gene: TRBV7-2
CDR3 DNA: TGTGCCAGCAGCTTAGCGGGGGCAATCTACGAGCAGTACTTC
CDR3 protein: CASSLAGAIYEQYF

D gene: -
clone size: -
J gene: TRBJ2-1
V gene: TRBV30
CDR3 DNA: TGTGCCTGGAGTGTAGGGGCTGAGCAGTTCTTC
CDR3 protein: CAWSVGAEQFF

D gene: -
clone size: -
J gene: TRBJ2-3
V gene: TRBV30
CDR3 DNA: TGTGCCTGGAGTGTAGGGGTTGACACAGATACGCAGTATTTT
CDR3 protein: CAWSVGVDTDTQYF

D gene: -
clone size: -
J gene: TRBJ1-3
V gene: TRBV6-1
CDR3 DNA: TGTGCCAGCAGTCCCCAGGAGGGAAGAAACACCATATATTTT
CDR3 protein: CASSPQEGRNTIYF

D gene: -
clone size: -
J gene: TRBJ1-1
V gene: TRBV2
CDR3 DNA: TGTGCCAGCAGTGATGGAGGTACTGAAGCTTTCTTT
CDR3 protein: CASSDGGTEAFF

D gene: TRBD1
clone size: -
J gene: TRBJ1-1
V gene: TRBV4-1
CDR3 DNA: TGCGCCAGCAGCCCCCGACAGGGACACACTGAAGCTTTCTTT
CDR3 protein: CASSPRQGHTEAFF

D gene: TRBD1
clone size: -
J gene: TRBJ1-2
V gene: TRBV28
CDR3 DNA: TGTGCCAGCAGTCGACGGGACAGGGCTGATGGCTACACCTTC
CDR3 protein: CASSRRDRADGYTF

D gene: TRBD1
clone size: -
J gene: TRBJ1-2
V gene: TRBV29-1
CDR3 DNA: TGCAGCGTCCGACAGGGAGGTCGAGATGGCTACACCTTC
CDR3 protein: CSVRQGGRDGYTF